This is a list of T cell receptor beta chains from one sample in a study of T cell changes during pregnancy in multiple sclerosis. The repertoire was sequenced with immunoSEQ multiplex PCR; TCRdb's copy has only in-frame clones and lacks some. The sample has tens of thousands of clones, approximately 91% seen once. Sequenced here: CD8+ T cells from peripheral blood mononuclear cells, sampled after pregnancy. Receptors originate from a female donor with multiple sclerosis, enrolled in a pregnancy study. The CDR3 runs from the conserved cysteine through the conserved F or W. D genes are given only for firm matches. Rows may omit the clone size; those that give it use once, few, many or a size class.

abundance	d_gene	v_gene	j_gene	CDR3aa	CDR3nt
.	TRBD2	TRBV7-2	TRBJ2-5	CASSPLGVLAVQETQYF	TGTGCCAGCAGCCCCCTTGGGGTACTAGCGGTACAAGAGACCCAGTACTTC
.	TRBD1	TRBV7-6	TRBJ2-4	CASSLDWTGNQYF	TGTGCCAGCAGCTTAGACTGGACAGGGAATCAGTACTTC
.	.	TRBV5-1	TRBJ1-5	CASSLEGRDNQPQHF	TGCGCCAGCAGCTTGGAGGGGCGAGACAATCAGCCCCAGCATTTT
.	TRBD2	TRBV9	TRBJ2-1	CASSVRAGGLLNEQFF	TGTGCCAGCAGCGTTCGGGCGGGAGGGCTGCTCAATGAGCAGTTCTTC
.	TRBD2	TRBV4-1	TRBJ2-7	CASSQALVAGRTEQYF	TGCGCCAGCAGCCAGGCCCTCGTAGCGGGAAGGACCGAGCAGTACTTC
.	.	TRBV7-9	TRBJ1-4	CASSARGGNEKLFF	TGTGCCAGCAGCGCGAGGGGGGGAAATGAAAAACTGTTTTTT
.	.	TRBV5-4	TRBJ1-1	CASSFSRGMNTEAFF	TGTGCCAGCAGCTTCAGTAGGGGGATGAACACTGAAGCTTTCTTT
.	TRBD1	TRBV6-6	TRBJ1-1	CASAGQADSEAFF	TGTGCCAGCGCAGGACAGGCGGATTCTGAAGCTTTCTTT
.	TRBD1	TRBV7-9	TRBJ1-2	CASSPPTGGLNYGYTF	TGTGCCAGCAGCCCACCTACAGGGGGCCTCAACTATGGCTACACCTTC
.	TRBD2	TRBV7-3	TRBJ2-1	CASSSAPGLADNEQFF	TGTGCCAGCAGCTCCGCCCCGGGACTAGCGGACAATGAGCAGTTCTTC
.	.	TRBV21-1	TRBJ2-3	CASSIQGRDGGTRDTQYF	TGTGCCAGCAGCATCCAAGGGAGGGACGGCGGTACCAGGGATACGCAGTATTTT
.	.	TRBV7-9	TRBJ2-2	CASSSRDGDANTGELFF	TGTGCCAGCAGCTCACGGGATGGGGATGCGAACACCGGGGAGCTGTTTTTT
.	TRBD2	TRBV9	TRBJ2-5	CASTRAGGPETQYF	TGTGCCAGCACTAGAGCGGGGGGGCCGGAGACCCAGTACTTC
.	.	TRBV12-2	TRBJ1-5	CASRLKVGTGQGMGQPQHF	TGTGCAAGTCGCTTAAAGGTCGGAACGGGACAGGGGATGGGTCAGCCCCAGCATTTT
once	.	TRBV2	TRBJ1-1	CASSLLLNTEAFF	TGTGCCAGCAGTCTACTTTTGAACACTGAAGCTTTCTTT
few	TRBD1	TRBV19	TRBJ1-2	CASSIDRGNYGYTF	TGTGCCAGTAGTATCGACAGGGGGAACTATGGCTACACCTTC
.	TRBD1	TRBV5-8	TRBJ1-6	CASSLAGQGPYSPLHF	TGTGCCAGCAGCTTGGCAGGACAGGGCCCGTACTCACCCCTCCACTTT
.	.	TRBV6-1	TRBJ1-5	CASSDQVGARNQPQHF	TGTGCCAGCAGTGACCAGGTTGGTGCGCGCAATCAGCCCCAGCATTTT
.	TRBD1	TRBV7-8	TRBJ1-5	CASSYWGERGRQPQHF	TGTGCCAGCAGCTACTGGGGTGAAAGGGGGCGACAGCCCCAGCATTTT
.	TRBD1	TRBV18	TRBJ1-5	CASSPLDREGQQPQHF	TGTGCCAGCTCACCTTTGGACAGGGAAGGTCAGCAGCCCCAGCATTTT
.	.	TRBV9	TRBJ2-2	CASSVEGAPSGELFF	TGTGCCAGCAGCGTGGAAGGAGCTCCGTCCGGGGAGCTGTTTTTT
.	.	TRBV5-4	TRBJ1-3	CASSLNSLSGNTIYF	TGTGCCAGCAGCTTGAATTCCCTGTCTGGAAACACCATATATTTT